The 12 T cell receptor beta chains below were found in one sample sequenced in a study of PD-1 blockade in classical Hodgkin lymphoma. The table came from immunoSEQ multiplex PCR; TCRdb's copy has only in-frame clones and leaves some out. The data contain tens of thousands of clones, more than 60% of them singletons. Relapse after autologous stem cell transplantation occurred in every patient, and brentuximab vedotin exposure varied. Sequencing used peripheral blood mononuclear cells (PBMCs), obtained at baseline. These receptors came from a human donor with classical Hodgkin lymphoma.

The rearrangement links TRBV7-2 to TRBJ1-1; D call uncertain. Trimming pared 0 bases from V and 8 bases from J, leaving 10 bases between. Germline V lookup: CDR1 SGHTA, CDR2 FQGNSA. The CDR3 has 13 amino acids. The CDR3 DNA reads as TGTGCCAGCAGCTTAGCGCACGGCAGGGAAGCTTTCTTT. Its protein is CASSLAHGREAFF.

The genes are TRBV28 and TRBJ1-1, with a tentative D call TRBD1 (5 bases). Trimming removed 6 bases from V and 1 base from J, with 18 bases in between. This CDR3 has 16 amino acids. The germline V gene encodes CDR1 MDHEN and CDR2 SYDVKM. This CDR3 reads CASSFTSTGGNTEAFF. CDR3 sequence (DNA): TGTGCCAGCAGCTTCACCTCGACGGGGGGGAACACTGAAGCTTTCTTT.

The CDR3 is CASSYSSGDYNEQFF. The CDR3 DNA reads TGTGCCAGCAGTTACTCTAGCGGGGATTACAATGAGCAGTTCTTC. The chain combines TRBV6-6 with TRBJ2-1, with 8 nucleotides matching TRBD2. Unmatched junction bases numbered 2, after V lost 0 bases and J lost 4 bases. This CDR3 is built from 15 residues. In germline, CDR1 is MNHNY, CDR2 SVGAGI (reference sequence).

This chain connects TRBV10-3 to TRBJ1-2; D ambiguous. V lost 0 bases, J lost 2 bases, and 7 bases lay in between. Germline V gives CDR1 ENHRY, CDR2 SYGVKD. There are 14 residues in the CDR3. In DNA, the CDR3 is TGTGCCATCAGTGAGTCGACACCCAACTATGGCTACACCTTC. Translation: CAISESTPNYGYTF.

The chain couples TRBV19 to TRBJ1-1; 8 nucleotides align to TRBD1. This CDR3 has 16 residues. Germline CDR1 reads LNHDA; CDR2 reads SQIVND (reference sequence). Trimming at V came to 8 bases and at J to 1 base, leaving 12 bases not matched to a gene. CDR3 in amino acids: CASSTLSGQGNTEAFF. The CDR3 region has the DNA TGTGCCAGTTCTACCCTCTCCGGACAGGGGAACACTGAAGCTTTCTTT.

V usage is TRBV9 and J usage is TRBJ1-4; 9 nucleotides agree with TRBD1. This CDR3 has 14 residues. The trim removed 3 bases at V and 6 bases at J, leaving 3 bases unmatched. Looked up from germline, CDR1 is SGDLS and CDR2 is YYNGEE. The CDR3 sequence: CASSETGGDEKLFF. The CDR3 bases are TGTGCCAGCAGCGAGACAGGGGGGGATGAAAAACTGTTTTTT.

V is TRBV5-1 and J is TRBJ1-2; TRBD1 matches at 10 bases. Looked up from germline, CDR1 is SGHRS and CDR2 is YFSETQ. The CDR3 consists of 14 residues. V lost 2 bases, J lost 7 bases, and 5 bases stayed unmatched. The CDR3 is CASSLDRGLRGYTF. In nucleotides, the CDR3 is TGCGCCAGCAGCTTAGACAGGGGGCTTCGTGGCTACACCTTC. Drawing the rest from reference TRBV5-1 and TRBJ1-2, the complete variable domain is KAGVTQTPRYLIKTRGQQVTLSCSPISGHRSVSWYQQTPGQGLQFLFEYFSETQRNKGNFPGRFSGRQFSNSRSEMNVSTLELGDSALYLCASSLDRGLRGYTFGSGTRLTVV.

The V call is TRBV19, the J call TRBJ1-5; D not certain. Trimming took off 0 bases at V and 4 bases at J, with 4 bases between the two ends. The CDR3 has 13 residues. The germline V gene encodes CDR1 LNHDA and CDR2 SQIVND (reference sequence). Here the CDR3 DNA reads TGTGCCAGTAGTATAGAGGGGAATCAGCCCCAGCATTTT. Its translation: CASSIEGNQPQHF. Full variable domain (missing parts from reference TRBV19 and TRBJ1-5): DGGITQSPKYLFRKEGQNVTLSCEQNLNHDAMYWYRQDPGQGLRLIYYSQIVNDFQKGDIAEGYSVSREKKESFPLTVTSAQKNPTAFYLCASSIEGNQPQHFGDGTRLSIL.

The V gene is TRBV6-5, the J gene TRBJ2-5; 7 bases match TRBD2. The germline V gene encodes CDR1 MNHEY and CDR2 SVGAGI. The CDR3 loop spans 15 amino acids. Trimming cost V 2 bases and J 1 base; bases outside gene matches: 4. CDR3 sequence (DNA): TGTGCCAGCAGTTACAGGGAGGGGAGCCAAGAGACCCAGTACTTC. This codes for CASSYREGSQETQYF.

This chain uses TRBV5-4 with TRBJ2-7; 7 bases line up with TRBD1. V dropped 0 bases and J dropped 3; count of bases not matched to a gene: 3. Germline assignment: CDR1 SGHNT and CDR2 YYREEE (reference sequence). The CDR3 covers 14 residues. The CDR3 sequence: CASSLDAGGYEQYF. The CDR3 DNA reads TGTGCCAGCAGCTTGGATGCAGGGGGCTACGAGCAGTACTTC.

This rearrangement joins TRBV5-6 to TRBJ2-7; 7 nucleotides align to TRBD2. The J segment lost 5 bases and the V segment lost 6 bases, leaving 14 bases of the junction unmatched. The CDR3 length is 15 residues. The germline gives CDR1 SGHDT, CDR2 YYEEEE. The CDR3 coding sequence is TGTGCCAGCACCGTTTGGGGGGGTGTGAACAACGAGCAGTACTTC. Residues: CASTVWGGVNNEQYF.

The CDR3 DNA is TGTGCCAGCACTCGGGCGGGAGACTACACCTTC. Protein product: CASTRAGDYTF. This chain uses TRBV6-5 with TRBJ1-2; D unclear. CDR1 MNHEY and CDR2 SVGAGI come from the germline V gene. The CDR3 is 11 amino acids. The germline V and J ends were trimmed by 7 bases and 10 bases, with 13 bases remaining between them.